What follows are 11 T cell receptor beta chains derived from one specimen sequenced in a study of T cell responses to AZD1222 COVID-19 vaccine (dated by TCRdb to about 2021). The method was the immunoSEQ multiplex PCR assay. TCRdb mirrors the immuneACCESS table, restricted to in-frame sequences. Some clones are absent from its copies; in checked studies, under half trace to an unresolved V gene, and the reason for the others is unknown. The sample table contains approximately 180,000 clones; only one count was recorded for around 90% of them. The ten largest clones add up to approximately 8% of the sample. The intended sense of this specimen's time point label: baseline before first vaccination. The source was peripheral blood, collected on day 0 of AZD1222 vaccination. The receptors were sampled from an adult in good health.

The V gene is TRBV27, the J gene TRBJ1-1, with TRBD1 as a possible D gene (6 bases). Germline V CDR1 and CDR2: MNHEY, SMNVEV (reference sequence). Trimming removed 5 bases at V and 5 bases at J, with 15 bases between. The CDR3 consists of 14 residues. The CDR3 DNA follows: TGTGCCAGCAGTCCGCTAGGGGGGGGAACTGAAGCTTTCTTT. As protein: CASSPLGGGTEAFF.

CDR3 DNA: TGCGCCAGCAGCTCCCCGAGCGGGGGGGCTACAGATACGCAGTATTTT. As protein: CASSSPSGGATDTQYF. This chain links TRBV5-1 with TRBJ2-3, with TRBD2 identical over 10 bases. Germline V gene sequence: CDR1 SGHRS, CDR2 YFSETQ. Unmatched junction bases numbered 7, after V lost 3 bases and J lost 3 bases. This CDR3 has 16 residues.

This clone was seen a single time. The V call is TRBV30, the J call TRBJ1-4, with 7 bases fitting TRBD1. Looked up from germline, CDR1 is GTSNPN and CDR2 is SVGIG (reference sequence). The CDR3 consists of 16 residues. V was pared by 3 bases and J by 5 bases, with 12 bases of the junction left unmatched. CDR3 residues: CAWSGPRTGRNEKLFF. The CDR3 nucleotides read TGTGCCTGGAGCGGACCCCGGACAGGCCGAAATGAAAAACTGTTTTTT. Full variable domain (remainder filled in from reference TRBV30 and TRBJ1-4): SQTIHQWPATLVQPVGSPLSLECTVEGTSNPNLYWYRQAAGRGLQLLFYSVGIGQISSEVPQNLSASRPQDRQFILSSKKLLLSDSGFYLCAWSGPRTGRNEKLFFGSGTQLSVL.

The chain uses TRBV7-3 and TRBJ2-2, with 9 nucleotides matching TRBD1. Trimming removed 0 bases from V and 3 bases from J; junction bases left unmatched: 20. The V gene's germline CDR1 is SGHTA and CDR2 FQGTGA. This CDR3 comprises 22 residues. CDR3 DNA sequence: TGTGCCAGCAGCTTAACCGTAGTTTGGGACAGGGTCCCCTATTTGGACACCGGGGAGCTGTTTTTT. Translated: CASSLTVVWDRVPYLDTGELFF. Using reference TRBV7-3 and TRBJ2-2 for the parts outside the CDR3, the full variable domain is GAGVSQTPSNKVTEKGKYVELRCDPISGHTALYWYRQSLGQGPEFLIYFQGTGAADDSGLPNDRFFAVRPEGSVSTLKIQRTERGDSAVYLCASSLTVVWDRVPYLDTGELFFGEGSRLTVL.

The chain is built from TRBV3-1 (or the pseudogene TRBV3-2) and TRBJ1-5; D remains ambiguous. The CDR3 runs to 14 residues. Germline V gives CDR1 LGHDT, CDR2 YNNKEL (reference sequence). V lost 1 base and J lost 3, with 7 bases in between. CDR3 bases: TGTGCCAGCAGCCAAGGTCATCACAATCAGCCCCAGCATTTT. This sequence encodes CASSQGHHNQPQHF.

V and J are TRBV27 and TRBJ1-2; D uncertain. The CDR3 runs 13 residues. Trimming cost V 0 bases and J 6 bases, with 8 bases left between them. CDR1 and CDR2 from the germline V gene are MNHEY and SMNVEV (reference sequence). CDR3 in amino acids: CASSLSPTNGYTF. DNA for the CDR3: TGTGCCAGCAGTTTATCCCCGACAAATGGCTACACCTTC.

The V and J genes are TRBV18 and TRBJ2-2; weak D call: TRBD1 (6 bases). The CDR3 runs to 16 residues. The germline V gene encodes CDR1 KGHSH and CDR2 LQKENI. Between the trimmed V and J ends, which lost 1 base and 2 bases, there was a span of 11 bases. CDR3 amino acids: CASSPLGAANTGELFF. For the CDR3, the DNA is TGTGCCAGCTCACCACTGGGGGCAGCTAACACCGGGGAGCTGTTTTTT.

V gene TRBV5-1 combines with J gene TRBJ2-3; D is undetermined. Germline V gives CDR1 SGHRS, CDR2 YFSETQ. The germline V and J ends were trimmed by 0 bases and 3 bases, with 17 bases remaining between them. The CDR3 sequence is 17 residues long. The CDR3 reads CASSLVWEPLSTDTQYF. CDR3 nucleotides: TGCGCCAGCAGCTTGGTATGGGAACCCCTATCAACAGATACGCAGTATTTT.

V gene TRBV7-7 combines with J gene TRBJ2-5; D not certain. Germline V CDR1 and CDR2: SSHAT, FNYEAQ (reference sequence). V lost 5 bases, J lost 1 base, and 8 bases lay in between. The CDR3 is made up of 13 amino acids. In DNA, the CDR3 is TGTGCCAGCAGCATCCTACTCCAAGAGACCCAGTACTTC. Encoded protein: CASSILLQETQYF.

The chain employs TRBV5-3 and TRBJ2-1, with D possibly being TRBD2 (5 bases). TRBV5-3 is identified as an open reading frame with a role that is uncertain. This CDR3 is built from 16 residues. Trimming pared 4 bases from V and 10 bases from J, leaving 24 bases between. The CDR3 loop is CARSAKGWRLAWEQFF. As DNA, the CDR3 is TGTGCCAGAAGCGCAAAGGGTTGGAGGCTTGCTTGGGAGCAGTTCTTC.

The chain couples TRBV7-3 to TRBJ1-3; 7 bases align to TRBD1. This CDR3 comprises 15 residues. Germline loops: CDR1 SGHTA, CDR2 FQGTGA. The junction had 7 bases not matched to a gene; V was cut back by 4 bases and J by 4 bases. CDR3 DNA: TGTGCCAGCAGCTCCAAGACAGGGTCGGGAAACACCATATATTTT. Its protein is CASSSKTGSGNTIYF.